The following is a T cell receptor beta chain sequence with its context. The assay was immunoSEQ multiplex PCR, and TCRdb's table has in-frame clones only and misses some. The table includes fewer than 400,000 clones, roughly 67% detected once. This entry belongs to a study of cytotoxic CD8 clonotypes in ibrutinib-treated CLL. The CDR3 is 15 amino acids. Unmatched junction bases numbered 3, after V lost 3 bases and J lost 3 bases. Germline CDR1 reads SGDLS; CDR2 reads YYNGEE. The sequences come from PBMCs, collected after 36 months of ibrutinib treatment. The chain joins TRBV9 to TRBJ2-1; 10 bases align to TRBD2. The receptor comes from a human donor with chronic lymphocytic leukemia. In DNA form, the CDR3 reads TGTGCCAGCAGCGCGAGCGGGAGGGGCTACAATGAGCAGTTCTTC. Amino acids: CASSASGRGYNEQFF.